The clone carrying this T cell receptor beta chain was counted a few times. Its antigen is currently unknown. The V end lost 5 bases, the J end lost 0 bases, and 15 bases lay between the germline ends. Germline CDR1 and CDR2: SEHNR and FQNEAQ (reference sequence). The CDR3 length is 16 residues. These data are taken from a study of beta chain features in type 1 diabetes. About the study: Analysis included 100 million to 110 million sorted cells drawn from all samples. Whole-study findings and limits: VDJ junctions in type 1 diabetes patients carried more deletions and fewer insertions.

As every portion of the isolated RNA was reverse transcribed, the sequencing read expressed TCRB transcripts. Sequenced by immunoSEQ multiplex PCR; TCRdb stores in-frame clones only, minus some. The profile shows about 620,000 clones, 15% to 17% of them singletons. Donors contributed one heparinised blood draw apiece, averaging around 120 mL. Material: naive CD4+ T cells from blood. The source is a man between 18 and 29 years old in good health. The rearrangement joins TRBV7-9 to TRBJ2-3; a weak D match, TRBD2 (7 bases). The CDR3 here is CASSPGRGPSTDTQYF. DNA of the CDR3: TGTGCCAGCAGCCCGGGGCGGGGGCCTAGCACAGATACGCAGTATTTT. Based on the CDR3 plus reference TRBV7-9 and TRBJ2-3, the full variable domain is DTGVSQNPRHKITKRGQNVTFRCDPISEHNRLYWYRQTLGQGPEFLTYFQNEAQLEKSRLLSDRFSAERPKGSFSTLEIQRTEQGDSAMYLCASSPGRGPSTDTQYFGPGTRLTVL.